This TCR beta chain derives from a study of blood T cell repertoires in COVID-19 (dated by TCRdb to about 2020). Notes on the research overall: Collaborator samples came from the United States, Italy and Spain and covered acute and convalescent phases of COVID-19. The prospective study material was composed of cDNA or gDNA derived from T cells, B-cell-depleted T cells, or PBMCs. Subjects who had been exposed to COVID-19, were actively infected with it, or had recovered from it provided the deeply sampled blood TCRbeta repertoires that made up the dataset. The repertoires were released in a freely available public database meant as a resource for research on the immune response to SARS-CoV-2. Samples came from the ongoing ImmuneRACE study (first 160 participants) plus 1,254 subjects from 6 global collaborators. Nearly every sample came with metadata listing a de-identified subject ID, COVID-19 status, age in years and sex. HLA class I and class II types, where available, came from metadata supplied by the sample provider rather than from assay-based typing. Beyond this particular receptor, the publication reports: The amount of clinical and demographic metadata varied by source and participant and was provided uncurated.

Comment on this clone: This clone's antigen is unknown. At one end, the junction sequence differs from germline, possibly due to a read error.

In the prospective study, participants were 18 to 89 years old, resided in 25 or so geographic areas of the United States, and were enrolled through a virtual design. In the prospective study, cohorts were assigned on the basis of participant-reported clinical history obtained from a screening survey and a study questionnaire. Recovered participants in ImmuneRACE Cohort 3 were defined as having two consecutive negative NP/OP PCR tests, clearance from a healthcare professional, or resolution of symptoms. In the prospective study, mobile phlebotomists collected whole blood, serum and a nasopharyngeal or oropharyngeal swab from each participant. Additional blood draws and questionnaires over an approximately 2-month period could optionally be provided by prospective study participants. Before DNA extraction, blood samples from the prospective study were shipped at room temperature or frozen. TCRbeta CDR3 regions were amplified from genomic DNA using the immunoSEQ Assay, a bias-controlled multiplex PCR. The authors' analysis ran thus. The number of nucleated cells in each sample was estimated by amplification of reference gene primers within the assay. Sequence reads were collapsed and filtered to measure the absolute abundance of every unique TCRbeta CDR3 rearrangement. For each sample, productive Simpson clonality was calculated by taking the square root of Simpson's diversity index across productive rearrangements. Imported from immuneACCESS, the table was reduced by TCRdb to in-frame sequences with V and J called. These copies leave out some clones; in studies compared against another copy, an unresolved V gene accounts for under half, and the cause of the remainder is not known. V and J calls and clone size follow that table, whereas D and trimming were derived from the DNA. In this sample the table shows 450,000 to 500,000 clones, about 85% of which occur a single time. Clones ranked in the top ten supply around 7.9% of the sample.

From cysteine to phenylalanine, the CDR3 is 15 amino acids long. The read is trimmed to its CDR3 DNA, 45 bases read in frame from base 1. The germline V gene encodes CDR1 SGHAT and CDR2 FQNNGV. This TCR derives from a woman aged 55-70 years who had recovered from COVID-19. The receptor chain draws on TRBV11-2 and TRBJ2-2; TRBD1 fits 10 bases in the junction. The sample taken for sequencing was PBMCs or T cells enriched from blood (not recorded which). The nucleotides read TGTGCCAGCAGCTTGGGACAGGGGAACGCCGGGGAGCTGTTTTTT. The encoded protein is CASSLGQGNAGELFF.